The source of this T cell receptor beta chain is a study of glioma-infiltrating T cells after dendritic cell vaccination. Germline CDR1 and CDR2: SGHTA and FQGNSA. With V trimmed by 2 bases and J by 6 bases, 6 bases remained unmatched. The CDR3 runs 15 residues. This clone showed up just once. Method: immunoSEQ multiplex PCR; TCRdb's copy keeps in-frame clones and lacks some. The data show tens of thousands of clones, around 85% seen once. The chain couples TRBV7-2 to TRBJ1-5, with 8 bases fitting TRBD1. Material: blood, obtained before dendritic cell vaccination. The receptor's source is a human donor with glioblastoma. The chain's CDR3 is CASSLSTGGLQPQHF. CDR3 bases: TGTGCCAGCAGCTTATCAACAGGGGGACTTCAGCCCCAGCATTTT. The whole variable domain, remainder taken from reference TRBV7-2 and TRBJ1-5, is GAGVSQSPSNKVTEKGKDVELRCDPISGHTALYWYRQSLGQGLEFLIYFQGNSAPDKSGLPSDRFSAERTGGSVSTLTIQRTQQEDSAVYLCASSLSTGGLQPQHFGDGTRLSIL.